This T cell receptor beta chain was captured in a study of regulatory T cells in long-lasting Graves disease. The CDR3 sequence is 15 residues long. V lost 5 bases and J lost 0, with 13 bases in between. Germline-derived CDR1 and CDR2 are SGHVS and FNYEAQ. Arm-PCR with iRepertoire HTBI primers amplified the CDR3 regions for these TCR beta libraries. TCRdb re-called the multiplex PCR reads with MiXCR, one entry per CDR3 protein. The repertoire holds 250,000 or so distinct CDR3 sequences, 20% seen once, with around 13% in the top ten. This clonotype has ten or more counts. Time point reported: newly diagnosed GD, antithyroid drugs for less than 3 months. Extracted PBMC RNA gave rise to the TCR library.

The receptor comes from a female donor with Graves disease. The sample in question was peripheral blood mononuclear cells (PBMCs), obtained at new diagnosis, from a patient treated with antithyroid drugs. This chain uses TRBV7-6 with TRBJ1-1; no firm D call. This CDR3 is CASSPPRGLNTEAFF. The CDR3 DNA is TGTGCCAGCAGCCCCCCCCGTGGCTTGAACACTGAAGCTTTCTTT.